This T cell receptor beta chain is from a study of T-cell memory formation after mild COVID-19. Study-level background: TCR clusters were mostly confined to one donor each.

The V end lost 4 bases, the J end lost 1 base, and 3 bases lay between the germline ends. The CDR3 runs to 13 residues. Per germline, CDR1 KGHDR and CDR2 SFDVKD. 5'RACE with constant-segment primers built TCRalpha and TCRbeta cDNA libraries with UMIs. One entry per CDR3 protein, called by TCRdb with MiXCR from the 5' RACE reads. There are 100,000 to 150,000 distinct CDR3 sequences in the sample; about 17% occur only once, and over 4% lies in the top ten. The TCR sequence derives from a man between 18 and 29 years old who had mild COVID-19 (a few samples of this study predate the infection). Cell type and time point are not known. Material: PBMCs or a T cell subset sorted from them (not recorded which). V and J are TRBV24-1 and TRBJ2-2; unclear D gene. The CDR3 sequence: CATSEGNTGELFF. DNA for the CDR3: TGTGCCACCAGTGAGGGGAACACCGGGGAGCTGTTTTTT.